Listed here are 3 T cell receptor beta chains from one sample, sequenced in a study of early stage breast cancer tumors. Here immunoSEQ multiplex PCR was the method, and the copy in TCRdb shows in-frame clones only, minus some. This sample has about 31,000 clones, with around 67% found just once. Sequenced input: blood. The receptors derive from a person aged 40-50 years with breast cancer.

The chain uses TRBV11-2 and TRBJ2-6; D is tentatively TRBD1 or TRBD2 (5 bases each). V lost 9 bases and J 1 base, leaving 19 bases between the germline ends. The germline V gene has CDR1 SGHAT and CDR2 FQNNGV. The CDR3 has 17 amino acids. CDR3 region: CASRVVGTRSGANVLTF. CDR3 nucleotide sequence: TGTGCCAGTAGAGTTGTGGGGACGAGGTCTGGGGCCAACGTCCTGACTTTC.

The gene calls are TRBV28 and TRBJ2-7; 13 bases are shared with TRBD2. The germline CDR1 and CDR2 sequences are MDHEN and SYDVKM. Losses at the gene ends were 3 bases for V and 4 bases for J; bases not matched to a gene: 3. The CDR3 covers 15 residues. The CDR3 region is CASSLGLAGRYEQYF. Here the CDR3 DNA reads TGTGCCAGCAGTTTGGGACTAGCGGGACGATACGAGCAGTACTTC.

The J gene is TRBJ2-7, the V gene TRBV5-8, with 8 positions matching TRBD1. The CDR3 runs 14 residues. The germline gives CDR1 SGHTS, CDR2 YDEGEE. The V and J ends lost 0 bases and 7 bases, in that order; junction bases with no gene match: 6. CDR3 residues: CASSLVRGLREQYF. CDR3 nucleotide sequence: TGTGCCAGCAGCTTGGTCAGGGGGCTGCGTGAGCAGTACTTC.